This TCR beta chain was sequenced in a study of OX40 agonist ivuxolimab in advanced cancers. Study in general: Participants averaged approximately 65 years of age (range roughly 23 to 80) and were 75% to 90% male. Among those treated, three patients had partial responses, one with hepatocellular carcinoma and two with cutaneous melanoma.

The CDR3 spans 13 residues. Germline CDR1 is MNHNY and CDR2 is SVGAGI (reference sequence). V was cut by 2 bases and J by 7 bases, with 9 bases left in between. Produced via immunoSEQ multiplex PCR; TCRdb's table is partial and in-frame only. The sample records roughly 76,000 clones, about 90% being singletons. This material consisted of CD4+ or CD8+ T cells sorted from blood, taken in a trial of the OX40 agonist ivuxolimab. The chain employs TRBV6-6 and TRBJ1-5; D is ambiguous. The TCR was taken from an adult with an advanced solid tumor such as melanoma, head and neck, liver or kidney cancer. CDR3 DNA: TGTGCCAGCAGTTACGGGGAGAACCAGCCCCAGCATTTT. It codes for CASSYGENQPQHF.